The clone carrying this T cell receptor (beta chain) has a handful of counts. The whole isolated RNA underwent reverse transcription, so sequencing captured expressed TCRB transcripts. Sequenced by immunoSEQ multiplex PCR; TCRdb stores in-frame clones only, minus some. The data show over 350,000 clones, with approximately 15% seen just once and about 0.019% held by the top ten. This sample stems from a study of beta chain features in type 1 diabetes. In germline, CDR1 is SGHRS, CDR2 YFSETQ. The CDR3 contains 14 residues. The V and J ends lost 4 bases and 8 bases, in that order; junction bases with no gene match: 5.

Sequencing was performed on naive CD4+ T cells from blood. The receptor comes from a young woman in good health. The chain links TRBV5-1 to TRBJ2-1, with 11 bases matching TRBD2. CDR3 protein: CASSPTSGIDEQFF. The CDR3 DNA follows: TGCGCCAGCAGCCCGACTAGCGGGATAGATGAGCAGTTCTTC.